A single sample gave rise to the 19 T cell receptor beta chains below, sequenced in a study of T-cell memory formation after mild COVID-19. TCRdb reanalysed the 5' RACE reads using MiXCR and keeps one entry per CDR3 protein. The sample holds 250,000 to 350,000 distinct CDR3 sequences, roughly 15% seen once. The sequenced sample consisted of PBMCs or a T cell subset sorted from them (not recorded which). The source is a man between 18 and 29 years old who had mild COVID-19 (a few samples of this study predate the infection). Cell type and time point are not known.

This CDR3 reads CASSQDQGRGNTIYF. The CDR3 DNA follows: TGCGCCAGCAGCCAAGATCAGGGTCGCGGAAACACCATATATTTT. The chain uses TRBV4-3 and TRBJ1-3, with D possibly matching TRBD1 (5 bases). The V end was cut by 0 bases, the J end by 4 bases, with 10 bases between. The CDR3 covers 15 residues. Per germline, CDR1 LGHNA and CDR2 YSLEER.

The V call is TRBV3-1, the J call TRBJ1-2; no clear D gene. Germline loops: CDR1 LGHDT, CDR2 YNNKEL (reference sequence). The length of the CDR3 is 14 residues. V dropped 2 bases and J dropped 7 bases, with 14 bases sitting between them. CDR3 protein: CASSQFRREAGYTF. The DNA of the CDR3 is TGTGCCAGCAGCCAATTCCGAAGGGAGGCTGGCTACACCTTC.

This chain uses TRBV5-1 with TRBJ1-6; D is possibly TRBD1 (5 bases). The CDR3 length is 14 residues. Germline CDR1 reads SGHRS; CDR2 reads YFSETQ. The ends were cut back, 5 bases at V and 7 bases at J, with 13 bases in the middle. The CDR3 loop is CASRASRDNSPLHF. CDR3 nucleotides: TGCGCCAGCAGAGCTAGCAGGGACAATTCACCCCTCCACTTT.

In its sample, this clonotype was seen many times. The chain employs TRBV4-3 and TRBJ2-7; D may correspond to TRBD1 or TRBD2 (5 bases each). V was pared by 0 bases and J by 4 bases, with 19 bases between. CDR1 is LGHNA and CDR2 is YSLEER in the germline V gene. The CDR3 length is 17 residues. CDR3 amino acids: CASSQDRSGGSGYEQYF. The CDR3 bases are TGCGCCAGCAGCCAAGATCGGAGTGGGGGATCGGGGTACGAGCAGTACTTC.

The V and J genes are TRBV4-3 and TRBJ1-1; no definite D call. The CDR3 has 13 residues. V lost 7 bases and J lost 5, with 14 bases in between. Germline V gene lookup returns CDR1 LGHNA and CDR2 YSLEER. The CDR3 is CASKNEGWTEAFF. DNA for the CDR3: TGCGCCAGCAAAAATGAGGGATGGACTGAAGCTTTCTTT.

This clonotype turned up a few times. The gene calls are TRBV6-5 and TRBJ2-7, with D uncertain. The ends were cut back, 8 bases at V and 2 bases at J, with 10 bases in the middle. CDR3 size: 12 residues. CDR1 is MNHEY and CDR2 is SVGAGI in the germline V gene. CDR3 in amino acids: CASGPSTYEQYV. The CDR3 bases are TGTGCCAGCGGCCCCAGTACCTACGAGCAGTACGTC.

The rearrangement links TRBV11-2 to TRBJ2-7, with 10 bases that match TRBD2. Germline V lookup: CDR1 SGHAT, CDR2 FQNNGV. This CDR3 contains 16 residues. After removal of 5 bases from V and 2 bases from J, the junction contained 9 bases not matched to a gene. CDR3 protein: CASSHTSGGAPYEQYF. DNA of the CDR3: TGTGCCAGCAGCCACACCAGCGGGGGGGCCCCCTACGAGCAGTACTTC.

This clonotype was counted many times. The V gene is TRBV5-5, the J gene TRBJ2-1; 9 nucleotides line up with TRBD2. With 2 bases clipped from V and 14 bases from J, the junction kept 8 bases outside the gene matches. The CDR3 extends over 13 amino acids. Germline loops: CDR1 SGHKS, CDR2 YYEKEE (reference sequence). The CDR3 here is CASSFLAGGPEFF. Written as DNA, the CDR3 is TGTGCCAGCAGCTTTCTTGCGGGGGGGCCGGAGTTCTTC.

There are a few counts of this clonotype. V usage is TRBV5-1 and J usage is TRBJ1-2; D gene ambiguous. The germline CDR1 and CDR2 sequences are SGHRS and YFSETQ. With 0 bases removed from V and 6 bases from J, the gap between germline ends came to 9 bases. The CDR3 runs 13 residues. In DNA, the CDR3 is TGCGCCAGCAGCTTGGCGGGATCTAATGGCTACACCTTC. Its protein product is CASSLAGSNGYTF.

This chain links TRBV6-2 or TRBV6-3 with TRBJ2-2, with 8 bases fitting TRBD2. V dropped 3 bases and J dropped 6; count of bases not matched to a gene: 3. CDR1 is MNHEY, CDR2 SVGEGT, per germline. The CDR3 consists of 14 residues. CDR3 residues: CASSYGGGSGELFF. CDR3 nucleotide sequence: TGTGCCAGCAGTTATGGCGGGGGGTCCGGGGAGCTGTTTTTT.

This rearrangement joins TRBV21-1 to TRBJ2-7; whether TRBD1, the table's D call, matches the DNA was not checked. TRBV21-1 is shown as a pseudogene. There are 12 residues in the CDR3. CDR3 sequence: CATRTGGHEQYV. CDR3 coding DNA: TGTGCCACCCGGACAGGGGGGCACGAGCAGTACGTC.

The CDR3 region is CASSPYGRTSGNTIYF. DNA of the CDR3: TGTGCCAGCAGCCCGTACGGGCGGACCTCTGGAAACACCATATATTTT. The chain combines TRBV7-8 with TRBJ1-3; no clear D. Trimming stripped 5 bases from V and 0 bases from J, with 14 bases between. Germline loops: CDR1 SGHVS, CDR2 FQNEAQ. The CDR3 is made up of 16 amino acids.

The chain has TRBV13 and TRBJ2-1; 7 bases align to TRBD2. Germline values: CDR1 PRHDT, CDR2 FYEKMQ (reference sequence). The length of the CDR3 is 16 residues. J gave up 7 bases and V 8 bases, and 17 bases lay outside the gene matches. DNA for the CDR3: TGTGCCAGCGGACTACCCGGACTAGGTGGGGTAAATGAGCAGTTCTTC. Protein: CASGLPGLGGVNEQFF.

The CDR3 spells CASSQEGTKNIQYF. The CDR3 DNA reads as TGCGCCAGCAGCCAAGAAGGGACCAAAAACATTCAGTACTTC. The V gene is TRBV4-1, the J gene TRBJ2-4; D is unresolved. V dropped 0 bases and J dropped 2 bases, with 5 bases sitting between them. The CDR3 is 14 amino acids. Germline CDR1 reads MGHRA; CDR2 reads YSYEKL.

This clonotype was counted only a few times. The chain combines TRBV20-1 with TRBJ2-5; D may be TRBD2 (7 bases). V lost 8 bases and J 4 bases, leaving 23 bases between the germline ends. The CDR3 totals 15 residues. The V gene's germline CDR1 is DFQATT and CDR2 SNEGSKA (reference sequence). This CDR3 reads CSLPLVRGAGETQYF. CDR3 coding DNA: TGCAGTCTCCCCCTGGTCCGGGGGGCCGGAGAGACCCAGTACTTC.

This clonotype was detected a few times. This chain links TRBV6-5 with TRBJ1-2; 7 bases are shared with TRBD1. The germline CDR1 and CDR2 sequences are MNHEY and SVGAGI. The CDR3 extends over 13 amino acids. Unmatched junction bases numbered 9, after V lost 6 bases and J lost 8 bases. CDR3 residues: CASRVGGGTGYTF. CDR3 bases: TGTGCCAGCAGGGTTGGAGGGGGCACCGGCTACACCTTC.

The sample holds a few counts of this clonotype. The chain's CDR3 is CASSLGGRVSTDTQYF. CDR3 in DNA: TGTGCCAGCAGCTTAGGGGGCCGGGTTAGCACAGATACGCAGTATTTT. The rearrangement joins TRBV7-2 to TRBJ2-3; tentative D call: TRBD1 (5 bases). CDR3 size: 16 residues. Trimming took 1 base from V and 0 from J, leaving 11 bases between them. Germline CDR1 SGHTA, CDR2 FQGNSA.

This clonotype was seen more than once but under ten times. The final CDR3 position lacks the conserved phenylalanine or tryptophan, pointing to a likely read error. It is unclear where the CDR3 begins or ends on the DNA, so no DNA is shown, and the CDR3 is as TCRdb lists it. The gene calls are TRBV12-3 or TRBV12-4 and TRBJ2-7; the table's D call TRBD1 went unverified against the DNA. Counting both end residues, the CDR3 totals 9 amino acids. The CDR3 is CASSPRAGL.

This chain uses TRBV7-3 with TRBJ2-6; maybe TRBD1 (5 bases). Germline V CDR1 and CDR2: SGHTA, FQGTGA. This CDR3 is 14 amino acids long. V was trimmed by 2 bases and J by 5 bases, leaving 7 bases between them. CDR3 in amino acids: CASSLGARANVLTF. Here the CDR3 DNA reads TGTGCCAGCAGCTTAGGGGCGCGGGCCAACGTCCTGACTTTC.